This entry features one T cell receptor (beta chain) sequence. Its antigen is undetermined. At one boundary the junction diverges from the germline segment, which might be a read error. The CDR3 is made up of 14 amino acids. Germline V gene lookup returns CDR1 LGHNA and CDR2 YNFKEQ. This specimen comes from a study of long-term antiretroviral therapy in people with HIV. Findings of the study overall: Spans of CDR3 length were tighter for HIV repertoires than for controls.

The authors ran the immunoSEQ assay, v3.0, at survey level. The repertoire was sequenced with immunoSEQ multiplex PCR; TCRdb's copy has only in-frame clones and lacks some. Here the sample spans 20,000 to 25,000 clones, 80% to 85% being singletons. Source: unsorted PBMCs, taken 1.2 years after starting antiretroviral therapy. This chain uses TRBV4-2 with TRBJ2-7; D not resolved. The sequence was obtained from a woman aged 40 to 49 with HIV. The CDR3 reads CASSQDGSYYEQYF. CDR3 DNA: TGTGCCAGCAGTCAAGACGGCAGCTACTACGAGCAGTACTTC.